Below, 18 T cell receptor beta chains from the same sample are listed, as sequenced in a study of T cell responses to AZD1222 COVID-19 vaccine. Using immunoSEQ multiplex PCR, the repertoire was profiled, and TCRdb retains in-frame clones only, with some absent. The repertoire includes 150,000 to 200,000 clones, roughly nine tenths of them detected once, and 1.5% to 2% sits in the top ten. Sequenced material: peripheral blood, taken on day 0 of AZD1222 vaccination. Every receptor here comes from an adult in good health.

The rearrangement uses TRBV21-1 and TRBJ1-2; the D call in the table, TRBD1, was not verified against the DNA. TRBV21-1 is termed a pseudogene. CDR3 length equals 17 residues. The CDR3 protein is CASSIWDRGRANYGYTF. CDR3 nucleotides: TGTGCCAGCAGCATCTGGGACAGGGGGCGAGCTAACTATGGCTACACCTTC.

V and J are TRBV28 and TRBJ1-2, with D uncertain. CDR3 length: 13 amino acids. The germline V gene has CDR1 MDHEN and CDR2 SYDVKM. V was trimmed by 1 base and J by 4 bases, leaving 7 bases between them. CDR3 DNA: TGTGCCAGCAGTTTATTCAGATTCTATGGCTACACCTTC. This gives the protein CASSLFRFYGYTF.

The V gene is TRBV6-5, the J gene TRBJ2-2; D is uncertain. Germline V gives CDR1 MNHEY, CDR2 SVGAGI. Trimming pared 2 bases from V and 6 bases from J, leaving 10 bases between. The CDR3 contains 14 residues. The CDR3 reads CASSYVTEPGELFF. The CDR3 DNA sequence: TGTGCCAGCAGTTACGTCACAGAACCCGGGGAGCTGTTTTTT.

This chain connects TRBV28 to TRBJ1-1; no definite D call. V lost 10 bases, J lost 2 bases, and 5 bases lay in between. The germline V gene encodes CDR1 MDHEN and CDR2 SYDVKM. The CDR3 runs 10 residues. As DNA, the CDR3 is TGTGCCACCGACAACACTGAAGCTTTCTTT. Encoded protein: CATDNTEAFF.

The chain has TRBV5-5 and TRBJ1-4; 7 nucleotides agree with TRBD1. Germline loops: CDR1 SGHKS, CDR2 YYEKEE (reference sequence). There are 16 residues in the CDR3. V was clipped by 0 bases and J by 8 bases; unmatched bases: 10. CDR3 nucleotides: TGTGCCAGCAGCTTGGAAGAGGGGGACAGTAGCGAAAAACTGTTTTTT. Its translation: CASSLEEGDSSEKLFF.

J is TRBJ1-1 and V is TRBV6-5, with D maybe TRBD1 (5 bases). The germline V gene has CDR1 MNHEY and CDR2 SVGAGI. The CDR3 has 13 residues. V shed 6 bases and J shed 1 base, with 9 bases lying between them. The CDR3 nucleotides are TGTGCCAGCAGCCGCACAGGGAACACTGAAGCTTTCTTT. It codes for CASSRTGNTEAFF.

The genes are TRBV7-2 and TRBJ2-2, with 8 bases fitting TRBD2. The V gene end was trimmed by 4 bases and the J gene end by 4 bases; junction bases not matched to a gene: 11. This CDR3 is built from 17 residues. Germline V gene sequence: CDR1 SGHTA, CDR2 FQGNSA. DNA of the CDR3: TGTGCCAGCAGCTATGGGTTGAGCGGGAGTTTCACCGGGGAGCTGTTTTTT. This codes for CASSYGLSGSFTGELFF.

The chain carries TRBV27 and TRBJ1-3; the D gene is possibly TRBD1 (5 bases). This CDR3 has 17 amino acids. Per germline, CDR1 MNHEY and CDR2 SMNVEV (reference sequence). V was pared by 6 bases and J by 0 bases, with 18 bases between. The chain's CDR3 is CASSRGSGHSSGNTIYF. CDR3 nucleotides: TGTGCCAGCAGCCGTGGGTCCGGACACTCCTCTGGAAACACCATATATTTT.

The genes are TRBV9 and TRBJ2-3; 7 bases align to TRBD2. CDR1 and CDR2 from the germline V gene are SGDLS and YYNGEE. V dropped 2 bases and J dropped 1; count of bases not matched to a gene: 4. The CDR3 covers 15 residues. The CDR3 region is CASSVRSGGTDTQYF. The CDR3 bases are TGTGCCAGCAGCGTCAGGAGCGGGGGCACAGATACGCAGTATTTT.

This clone was seen once. The chain has TRBV6-5 and TRBJ1-6; TRBD1 is a possible D gene (5 bases). CDR1 and CDR2 (germline): MNHEY, SVGAGI. The CDR3 totals 15 residues. The V gene lost 2 bases and the J gene lost 7 bases, with 12 bases spanning the gap. The CDR3 reads CASSYGADRNSPLHF. The CDR3, as DNA: TGTGCCAGCAGTTACGGCGCAGACAGAAATTCACCCCTCCACTTT.

The chain links TRBV7-2 to TRBJ1-5, with a possible D match to TRBD1 (6 bases). This CDR3 has 14 amino acids. V lost 3 bases and J 3 bases, leaving 9 bases between the germline ends. Germline CDR1 is SGHTA and CDR2 is FQGNSA. This chain's CDR3 is CASSFQGFNQPQHF. The CDR3 region has the DNA TGTGCCAGCAGCTTTCAGGGGTTCAATCAGCCCCAGCATTTT.

The chain is built from TRBV10-3 and TRBJ2-2, with 7 bases that match TRBD1. The germline CDR1 and CDR2 sequences are ENHRY and SYGVKD. This CDR3 comprises 17 residues. J was trimmed by 1 base and V by 2 bases; bases with no gene match: 7. CDR3: CAISETPTGQNTGELFF. CDR3 coding DNA: TGTGCCATCAGTGAGACCCCGACAGGGCAGAACACCGGGGAGCTGTTTTTT.

The chain uses TRBV4-1 and TRBJ1-1, with D unclear. Per the germline V gene, CDR1 is MGHRA and CDR2 is YSYEKL. The CDR3 spans 13 residues. V was shortened by 1 base and J by 1 base, with 4 bases between the two germline ends. The CDR3 spells CASSQAPNTEAFF. The CDR3, as DNA: TGCGCCAGCAGCCAAGCGCCGAACACTGAAGCTTTCTTT.

The chain employs TRBV7-9 and TRBJ1-4, with a possible D match to TRBD1 (5 bases). This CDR3 comprises 14 residues. Germline CDR1 reads SEHNR; CDR2 reads FQNEAQ (reference sequence). Trimming took off 4 bases at V and 0 bases at J, with 6 bases between the two ends. The CDR3 loop is CASSSQATNEKLFF. In nucleotides, the CDR3 is TGTGCCAGCAGCTCACAGGCAACTAATGAAAAACTGTTTTTT. Based on the CDR3 plus reference TRBV7-9 and TRBJ1-4, the full variable domain is DTGVSQNPRHKITKRGQNVTFRCDPISEHNRLYWYRQTLGQGPEFLTYFQNEAQLEKSRLLSDRFSAERPKGSFSTLEIQRTEQGDSAMYLCASSSQATNEKLFFGSGTQLSVL.

This CDR3 reads CASSQGRDLRGIIGGYTF. The CDR3, as DNA: TGTGCCAGCAGCCAAGGCAGGGACCTTAGGGGCATAATCGGTGGCTACACCTTC. The V call is TRBV3-1 (or the pseudogene TRBV3-2), the J call TRBJ1-2, with D possibly matching TRBD1 (5 bases). Trimming left V 1 base short and J 7 bases short, with 25 bases between. Germline loops: CDR1 LGHDT, CDR2 YNNKEL (reference sequence). This CDR3 contains 18 residues.

This chain joins TRBV11-2 and TRBJ2-5, with TRBD1 identical over 7 bases. The CDR3 is 16 residues long. With 1 base clipped from V and 1 base from J, the junction kept 6 bases outside the gene matches. Germline CDR1 is SGHAT and CDR2 is FQNNGV. The CDR3 DNA follows: TGTGCCAGCAGCTTAGTGGGACAGACACTCCAAGAGACCCAGTACTTC. Translated: CASSLVGQTLQETQYF.

This clone was counted only a few times. The genes are TRBV7-2 and TRBJ1-4; D is perhaps TRBD1 (5 bases). Germline values: CDR1 SGHTA, CDR2 FQGNSA. The CDR3 totals 16 residues. V was trimmed by 0 bases and J by 2 bases, leaving 10 bases between them. The CDR3 DNA is TGTGCCAGCAGCTTAGCAAGGGGCCTGACTAATGAAAAACTGTTTTTT. Translating it yields CASSLARGLTNEKLFF.

The CDR3 region has the DNA TGTGCCAGCAGCTTAGAAGCGGCCGGGACTCTTTACGAGCAGTACTTC. As protein: CASSLEAAGTLYEQYF. V gene TRBV11-2 combines with J gene TRBJ2-7, with D possibly matching TRBD2 (6 bases). Per the germline V gene, CDR1 is SGHAT and CDR2 is FQNNGV. The CDR3 is made up of 16 amino acids. Trimming took 0 bases from V and 4 from J, leaving 16 bases between them.